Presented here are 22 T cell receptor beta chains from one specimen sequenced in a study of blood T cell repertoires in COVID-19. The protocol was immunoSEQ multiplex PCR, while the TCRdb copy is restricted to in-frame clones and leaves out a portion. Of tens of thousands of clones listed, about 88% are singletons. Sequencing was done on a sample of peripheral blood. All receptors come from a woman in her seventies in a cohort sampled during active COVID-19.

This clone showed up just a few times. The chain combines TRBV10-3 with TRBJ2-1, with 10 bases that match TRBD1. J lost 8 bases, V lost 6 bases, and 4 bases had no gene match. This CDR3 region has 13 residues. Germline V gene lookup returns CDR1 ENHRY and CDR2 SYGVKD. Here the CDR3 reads CAISGTGVYEQFF. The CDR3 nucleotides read TGTGCCATCAGCGGGACAGGGGTATATGAGCAGTTCTTC.

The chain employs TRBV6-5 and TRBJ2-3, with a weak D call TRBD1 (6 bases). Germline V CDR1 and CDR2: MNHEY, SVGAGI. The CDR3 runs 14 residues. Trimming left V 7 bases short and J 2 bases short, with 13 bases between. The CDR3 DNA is TGTGCCAGCACTAGGACAGTGGACACAGATACGCAGTATTTT. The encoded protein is CASTRTVDTDTQYF.

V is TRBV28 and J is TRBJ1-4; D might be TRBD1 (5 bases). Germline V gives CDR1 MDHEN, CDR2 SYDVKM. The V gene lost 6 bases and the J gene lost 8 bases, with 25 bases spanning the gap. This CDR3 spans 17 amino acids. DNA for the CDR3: TGTGCCAGCAGACCATCCGGGGGGAAAGGGGCCTACGAAAAACTGTTTTTT. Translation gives CASRPSGGKGAYEKLFF.

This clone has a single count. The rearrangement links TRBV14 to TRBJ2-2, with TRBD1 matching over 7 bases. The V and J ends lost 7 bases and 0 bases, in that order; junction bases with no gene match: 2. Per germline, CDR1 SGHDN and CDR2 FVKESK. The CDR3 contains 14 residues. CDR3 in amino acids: CASKGQTNTGELFF. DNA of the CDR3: TGTGCCAGCAAGGGACAGACGAACACCGGGGAGCTGTTTTTT.

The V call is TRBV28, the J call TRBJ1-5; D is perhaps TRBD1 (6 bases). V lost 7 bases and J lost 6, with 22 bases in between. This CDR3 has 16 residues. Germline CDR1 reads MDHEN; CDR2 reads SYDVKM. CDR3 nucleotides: TGTGCCAGCACCCGACTTGGGGCACAAGGGGGTCAGCCCCAGCATTTT. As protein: CASTRLGAQGGQPQHF.

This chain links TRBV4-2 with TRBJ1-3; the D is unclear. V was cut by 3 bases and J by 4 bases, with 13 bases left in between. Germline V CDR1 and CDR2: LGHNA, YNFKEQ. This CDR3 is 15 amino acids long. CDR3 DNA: TGTGCCAGCAGCCATGTGGACCCGGGGGGAAACACCATATATTTT. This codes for CASSHVDPGGNTIYF.

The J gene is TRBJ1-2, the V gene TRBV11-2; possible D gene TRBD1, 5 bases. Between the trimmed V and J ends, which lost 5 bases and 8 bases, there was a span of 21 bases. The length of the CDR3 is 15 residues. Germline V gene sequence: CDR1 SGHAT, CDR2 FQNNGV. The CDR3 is CASSPSNSQGKGYTF. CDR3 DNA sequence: TGTGCCAGCAGCCCATCCAATAGTCAGGGAAAGGGCTACACCTTC.

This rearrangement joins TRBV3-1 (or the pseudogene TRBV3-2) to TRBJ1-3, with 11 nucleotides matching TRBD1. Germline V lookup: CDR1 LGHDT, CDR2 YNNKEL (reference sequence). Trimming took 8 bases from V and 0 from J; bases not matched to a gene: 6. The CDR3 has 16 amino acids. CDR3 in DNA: TGTGCCAGCCTATGGGACAGGGGGGTCTCTGGAAACACCATATATTTT. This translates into CASLWDRGVSGNTIYF.

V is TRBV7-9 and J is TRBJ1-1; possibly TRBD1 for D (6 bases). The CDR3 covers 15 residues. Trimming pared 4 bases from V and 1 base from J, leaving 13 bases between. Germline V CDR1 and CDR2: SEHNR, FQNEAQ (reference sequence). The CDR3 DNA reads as TGTGCCAGCAGCTCCTCAGGGGAGTGGAACACTGAAGCTTTCTTT. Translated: CASSSSGEWNTEAFF.

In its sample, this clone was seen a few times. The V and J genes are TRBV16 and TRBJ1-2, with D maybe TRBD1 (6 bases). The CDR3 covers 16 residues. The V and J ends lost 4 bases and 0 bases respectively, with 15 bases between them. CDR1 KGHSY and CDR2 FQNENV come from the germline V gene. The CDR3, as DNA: TGTGCCAGCAGCCCCCCGGGGGGCGCATCTAACTATGGCTACACCTTC. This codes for CASSPPGGASNYGYTF.

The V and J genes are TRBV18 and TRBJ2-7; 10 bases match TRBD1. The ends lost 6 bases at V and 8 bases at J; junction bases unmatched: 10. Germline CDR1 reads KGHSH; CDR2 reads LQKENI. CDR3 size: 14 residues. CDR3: CASSPGTGDEQQYF. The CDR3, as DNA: TGTGCCAGCTCCCCCGGGACAGGGGACGAGCAGCAGTACTTC.

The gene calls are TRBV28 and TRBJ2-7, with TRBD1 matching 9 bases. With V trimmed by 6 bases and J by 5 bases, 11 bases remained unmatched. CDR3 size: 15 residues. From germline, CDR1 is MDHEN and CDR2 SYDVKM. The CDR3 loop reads CASSPDPGQGNEQYF. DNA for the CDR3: TGTGCCAGCAGCCCGGATCCGGGACAGGGAAACGAGCAGTACTTC.

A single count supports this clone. As DNA, the CDR3 is TGTGCCAGCAGTTACGGGGAGGTTGAAGAGACCCAGTACTTC. This codes for CASSYGEVEETQYF. This chain uses TRBV6-5 with TRBJ2-5, with D maybe TRBD2 (6 bases). With 2 bases removed from V and 3 bases from J, the gap between germline ends came to 10 bases. The germline V gene has CDR1 MNHEY and CDR2 SVGAGI. This CDR3 has 14 amino acids.

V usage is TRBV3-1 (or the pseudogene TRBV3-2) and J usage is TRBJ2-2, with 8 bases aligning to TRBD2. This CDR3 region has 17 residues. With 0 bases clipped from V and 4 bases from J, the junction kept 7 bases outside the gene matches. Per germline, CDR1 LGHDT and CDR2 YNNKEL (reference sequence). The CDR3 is CASSQDWVAGTTGELFF. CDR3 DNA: TGTGCCAGCAGCCAAGATTGGGTAGCGGGAACCACCGGGGAGCTGTTTTTT.

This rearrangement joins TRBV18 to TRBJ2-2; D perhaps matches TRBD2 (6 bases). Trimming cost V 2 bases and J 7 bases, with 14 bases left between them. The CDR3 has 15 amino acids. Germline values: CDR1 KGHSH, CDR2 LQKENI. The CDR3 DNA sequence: TGTGCCAGCTCACCAGTGGCTAGCGTAAGCGGGGAGCTGTTTTTT. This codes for CASSPVASVSGELFF.

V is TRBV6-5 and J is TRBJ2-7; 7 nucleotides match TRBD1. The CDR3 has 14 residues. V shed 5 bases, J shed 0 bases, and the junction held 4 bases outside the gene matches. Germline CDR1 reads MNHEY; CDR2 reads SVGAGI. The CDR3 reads CASSPDRHSYEQYF. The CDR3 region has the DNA TGTGCCAGCAGTCCGGACAGGCACTCCTACGAGCAGTACTTC.

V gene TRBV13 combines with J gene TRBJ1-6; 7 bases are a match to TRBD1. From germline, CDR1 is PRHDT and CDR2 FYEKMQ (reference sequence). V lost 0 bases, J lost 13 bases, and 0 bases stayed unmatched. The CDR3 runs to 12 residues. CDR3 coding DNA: TGTGCCAGCAGCTTAGGCAGGGGGCCCCTCCACTTT. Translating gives CASSLGRGPLHF.

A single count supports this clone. DNA for the CDR3: TGTGCCAGCAGTTTAAGTGGGCCGCAGTTCTTC. It yields the protein CASSLSGPQFF. The rearrangement links TRBV12-3 or TRBV12-4 to TRBJ2-1; D is unresolved. The CDR3 runs to 11 residues. Trimming removed 2 bases at V and 12 bases at J, with 8 bases between.

This CDR3 reads CASSSGLASYNEQFF. The CDR3, as DNA: TGTGCCAGCAGCTCTGGACTAGCGTCCTACAATGAGCAGTTCTTC. The genes are TRBV5-6 and TRBJ2-1; 9 bases fit TRBD2. CDR1 is SGHDT and CDR2 is YYEEEE in the germline V gene. This CDR3 is 15 amino acids long. Trimming took 3 bases from V and 1 from J; bases not matched to a gene: 2.

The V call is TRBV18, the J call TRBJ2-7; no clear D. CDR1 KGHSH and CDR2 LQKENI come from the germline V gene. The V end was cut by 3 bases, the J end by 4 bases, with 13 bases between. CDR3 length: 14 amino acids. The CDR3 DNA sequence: TGTGCCAGCTCACCTTCGAGCGCCAGATACGAGCAGTACTTC. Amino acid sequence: CASSPSSARYEQYF.

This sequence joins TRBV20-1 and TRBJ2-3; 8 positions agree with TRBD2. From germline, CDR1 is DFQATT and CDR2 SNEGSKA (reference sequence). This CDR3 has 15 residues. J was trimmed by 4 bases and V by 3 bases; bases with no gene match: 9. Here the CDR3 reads CSASFGGRIPDTQYF. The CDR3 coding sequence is TGCAGTGCTAGTTTCGGCGGGAGGATCCCAGATACGCAGTATTTT.

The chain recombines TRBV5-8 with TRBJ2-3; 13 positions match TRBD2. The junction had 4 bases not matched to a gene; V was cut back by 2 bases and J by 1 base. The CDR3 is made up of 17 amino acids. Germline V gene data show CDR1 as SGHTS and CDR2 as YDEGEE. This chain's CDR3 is CASSLLAGGPGTDTQYF. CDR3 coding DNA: TGTGCCAGCAGCTTACTAGCGGGAGGGCCCGGCACAGATACGCAGTATTTT.